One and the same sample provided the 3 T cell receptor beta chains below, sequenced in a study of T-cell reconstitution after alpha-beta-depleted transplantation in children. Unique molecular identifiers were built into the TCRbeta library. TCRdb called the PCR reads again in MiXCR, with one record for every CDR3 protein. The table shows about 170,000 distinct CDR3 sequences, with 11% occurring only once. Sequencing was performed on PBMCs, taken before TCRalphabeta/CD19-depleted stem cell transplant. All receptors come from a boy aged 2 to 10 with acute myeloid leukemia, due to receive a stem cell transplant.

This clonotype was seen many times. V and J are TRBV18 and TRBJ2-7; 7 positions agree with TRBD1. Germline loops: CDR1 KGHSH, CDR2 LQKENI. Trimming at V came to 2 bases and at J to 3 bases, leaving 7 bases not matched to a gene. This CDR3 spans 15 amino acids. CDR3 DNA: TGTGCCAGCTCACCAAGTCGGGCAGGGGGCTACGAGCAGTACTTC. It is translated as CASSPSRAGGYEQYF. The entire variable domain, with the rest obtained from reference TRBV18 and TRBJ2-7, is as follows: NAGVMQNPRHLVRRRGQEARLRCSPMKGHSHVYWYRQLPEEGLKFMVYLQKENIIDESGMPKERFSAEFPKEGPSILRIQQVVRGDSAAYFCASSPSRAGGYEQYFGPGTRLTVT.

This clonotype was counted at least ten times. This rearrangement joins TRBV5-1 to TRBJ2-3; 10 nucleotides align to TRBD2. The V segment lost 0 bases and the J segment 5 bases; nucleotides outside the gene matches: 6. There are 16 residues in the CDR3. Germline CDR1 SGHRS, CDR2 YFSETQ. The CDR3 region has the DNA TGCGCCAGCAGCTTGGACCTAGCGGGGGTAGGAGATACGCAGTATTTT. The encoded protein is CASSLDLAGVGDTQYF.

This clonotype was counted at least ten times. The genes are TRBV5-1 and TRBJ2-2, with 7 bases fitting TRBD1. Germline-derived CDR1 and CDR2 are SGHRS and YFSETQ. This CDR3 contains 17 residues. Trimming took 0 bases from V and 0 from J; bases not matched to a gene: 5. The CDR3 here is CASSLGPGQSNTGELFF. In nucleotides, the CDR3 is TGCGCCAGCAGCTTGGGACCGGGACAGTCGAACACCGGGGAGCTGTTTTTT.